One and the same sample provided the 26 T cell receptor beta chains below, sequenced in a study of tumor and adjacent non-tumor tissue in lung cancer. A modified ARM-PCR protocol with three rounds of nested PCR amplified TCRbeta. One entry per CDR3 protein results from TCRdb running MiXCR on the multiplex PCR reads. Seen here are approximately 90,000 distinct CDR3 sequences, about 67% observed once, and the top ten hold about 18%. No cell sorting was done before RNA was extracted from the tissue. Sequences were obtained from lung tumor tissue. The receptors stem from a man in his 60s with non-small cell lung cancer.

In the case of this clonotype: This may arise from a read error, as a much more abundant clone is one base away. The chain employs TRBV5-1 and TRBJ1-2; D may be TRBD1 (5 bases). The V gene's germline CDR1 is SGHRS and CDR2 YFSETQ. The CDR3 runs to 17 residues. CDR3 loop: CASSLRQGTGANYGYAF. The CDR3 DNA reads TGCGCCAGCAGCTTGCGGCAGGGAACTGGCGCTAACTATGGCTACGCCTTC.

Concerning this clonotype itself: Lacking the conserved final phenylalanine or tryptophan, this CDR3 likely reflects a read error. The chain joins TRBV28 to TRBJ2-7; 11 nucleotides line up with TRBD2. Trimming at V came to 5 bases and at J to 5 bases, leaving 5 bases not matched to a gene. The CDR3 extends over 14 amino acids. In germline, CDR1 is MDHEN, CDR2 SYDVKM. For the CDR3, the DNA is TGTGCCAGCAGTCCGACTAGCGGGGTCAACGAGCAGTACCTC. Protein: CASSPTSGVNEQYL.

This chain joins TRBV6-1 and TRBJ2-5; D might be TRBD2 (6 bases). Deletions cut 11 bases from V and 5 bases from J, with 27 bases between. The CDR3 is 16 residues long. The germline gives CDR1 MNHNS, CDR2 SASEGT. In nucleotides, the CDR3 is TGTGCCGGCGGTGAGGGTTGGAGGGCAGGGAGGGAGACCCAGTACTTC. It translates to CAGGEGWRAGRETQYF.

To note about this clonotype: A junction boundary mismatches the germline segment, possibly from a read error. The chain couples TRBV28 to TRBJ2-5; maybe TRBD1 (5 bases). The CDR3 totals 15 residues. Germline CDR1 is MDHEN and CDR2 is SYDVKM. The CDR3 DNA reads as TGTGTCAGCGTCCCGACCCTCAGGGTTCGGGAGACCCAGTACTTC. It translates to CVSVPTLRVRETQYF. Variable domain in full (rest from reference TRBV28 and TRBJ2-5): DVKVTQSSRYLVKRTGEKVFLECVQDMDHENMFWYRQDPGLGLRLIYFSYDVKMKEKGDIPEGYSVSREKKERFSLILESASTNQTSMYLCVSVPTLRVRETQYFGPGTRLLVL.

As regards this clonotype: An end of the junction does not agree with germline; a read error may underlie this. V usage is TRBV4-1 and J usage is TRBJ2-3; 9 bases line up with TRBD1. The length of the CDR3 is 16 residues. Germline CDR1 is MGHRA and CDR2 is YSYEKL. The CDR3 coding sequence is TGTGCCAGCAGCCAAGACAGGGACAGGGTAAAAGGTACGCAGTATTTT. Translated: CASSQDRDRVKGTQYF.

CDR3 sequence: CATSDLFGGGHFF. The CDR3 coding sequence is TGTGCCACCAGTGATTTATTTGGGGGAGGACATTTCTTC. The chain is built from TRBV24-1 and TRBJ2-1; D might be TRBD2 (6 bases). This CDR3 is built from 13 residues. The germline gives CDR1 KGHDR, CDR2 SFDVKD. V lost 1 base, J lost 16 bases, and 16 bases lay in between.

About this clonotype: A much larger clone lies one base from this, so it may be a read error. This chain connects TRBV20-1 to TRBJ2-1; D assignment may be TRBD1 or TRBD2 (6 bases each). CDR3 size: 14 residues. CDR1 and CDR2 from the germline V gene are DFQATT and SNEGSKA (reference sequence). The CDR3 bases are TGCAGTGCGAGGGGGGCTCTGTTTTACGATGAGCGGTTCTTC. Residues: CSARGALFYDERFF.

This clonotype was found once. A read error may produce the germline difference seen at one junction end. This chain uses TRBV4-1 with TRBJ2-2; either TRBD1 or TRBD2 may supply D (5 bases each). CDR1 and CDR2 (germline): MGHRA, YSYEKL. There are 16 residues in the CDR3. The CDR3 spells CASSKEPGRAAGELFF. DNA for the CDR3: TGCGCCAGCAGCAAAGAACCAGGCAGGGCGGCCGGGGAGCTGTTCTTT.

Remarks on this clonotype: A much more abundant neighbour one base away suggests this may be a read error. This chain connects TRBV24-1 to TRBJ2-1; D may be TRBD1 or TRBD2 (6 bases each). V was shortened by 0 bases and J by 6 bases, with 14 bases between the two germline ends. Germline CDR1 and CDR2: KGHDR and SFDVKD. CDR3 length equals 16 residues. CDR3: CATSDLGGPRTNEQFF. CDR3 in DNA: TGTGCCACCAGTGATTTGGGGGGGCCTCGAACCAATGAGCAGTTCTTC.

This clonotype came up many times. The rearrangement joins TRBV7-8 to TRBJ1-1, with D possibly being TRBD1 (5 bases). Per the germline V gene, CDR1 is SGHVS and CDR2 is FQNEAQ. This CDR3 has 15 amino acids. Trimming cost V 1 base and J 0 bases, with 9 bases left between them. As DNA, the CDR3 is TGTGCCAGCAGCTTAGATGAGACAGTGAACACTGAAGCTTTCTTT. Translated, it gives CASSLDETVNTEAFF.

As concerns this clonotype: A read error may be the cause here, since a much bigger clone is one base away. The genes are TRBV20-1 and TRBJ1-2; no clear D. The germline CDR1 and CDR2 sequences are DFQATT and SNEGSKA (reference sequence). V gave up 2 bases and J gave up 1 base, with 8 bases separating them. There are 13 residues in the CDR3. The CDR3: CSARPQDNYGYTF. The CDR3 DNA follows: TGCAGTGCTAGACCCCAGGATAACTATGGCTACACCTTC.

Remarks on this clonotype: Germline and junction disagree at one end, which may indicate a read error. The chain uses TRBV6-1 and TRBJ1-5; 9 nucleotides align to TRBD1. Germline V gene lookup returns CDR1 MNHNS and CDR2 SASEGT. The CDR3 is 19 amino acids. The CDR3, as DNA: TGTGCAAGCAACCCCCCAGGAGGACAGGGGTCGGCTAGCAATCAGCCCCAGCATTTT. It yields the protein CASNPPGGQGSASNQPQHF.

This clonotype turned up a few times. The rearrangement links TRBV5-8 to TRBJ2-2; 7 bases fit TRBD2. This CDR3 has 15 amino acids. The germline gives CDR1 SGHTS, CDR2 YDEGEE. The junction had 7 bases not matched to a gene; V was cut back by 2 bases and J by 6 bases. CDR3 sequence reads: CASSLGGSGAGELFF. The CDR3 DNA reads as TGTGCCAGCAGCTTAGGCGGGAGCGGTGCCGGGGAGCTGTTTTTT.

This clonotype was seen only a few times. The chain employs TRBV7-9 and TRBJ1-2; D gene unclear. Deletions cut 5 bases from V and 5 bases from J, with 15 bases between. The germline CDR1 and CDR2 sequences are SEHNR and FQNEAQ (reference sequence). CDR3 size: 14 residues. CDR3 region: CASSTGGQWYGYTF. The CDR3 DNA reads TGTGCCAGCAGCACTGGAGGTCAGTGGTATGGCTACACCTTC.

Concerning this clonotype: Since no conserved phenylalanine or tryptophan closes the CDR3, a read error is the likely cause. The chain recombines TRBV4-3 with TRBJ1-1; the D is unclear. CDR1 is LGHNA, CDR2 YSLEER, per germline. Trimming removed 0 bases at V and 5 bases at J, with 7 bases between. This CDR3 is 13 amino acids long. The CDR3 loop reads CASSQDQATEAFL. The CDR3 DNA sequence: TGCGCCAGCAGCCAAGATCAGGCTACTGAAGCTTTCCTA.

This rearrangement joins TRBV7-2 to TRBJ2-6; D gene uncertain. The germline V and J ends were trimmed by 4 bases and 0 bases, with 16 bases remaining between them. Germline-derived CDR1 and CDR2 are SGHTA and FQGNSA. The CDR3 has 18 amino acids. CDR3 loop: CASSSASVWGSGANVLTF. CDR3 nucleotide sequence: TGTGCCAGCAGCTCAGCGTCCGTGTGGGGCTCTGGGGCCAACGTCCTGACTTTC.

Remarks on this clonotype: Because the CDR3 is missing its conserved closing phenylalanine or tryptophan, this is likely a read error. This chain links TRBV6-2 or TRBV6-3 with TRBJ2-5; maybe TRBD2 (6 bases). This CDR3 region has 15 residues. Germline CDR1 and CDR2: MNHEY and SVGEGT. With 5 bases removed from V and 5 bases from J, the gap between germline ends came to 18 bases. CDR3 coding DNA: TGTGCCAGCAGTCACTTGGGAGGCGATGGCGAGACCCAGTACTTA. This gives the protein CASSHLGGDGETQYL.

The chain carries TRBV20-1 and TRBJ2-1; TRBD2 matches 10 bases. The CDR3 length is 15 residues. Per germline, CDR1 DFQATT and CDR2 SNEGSKA (reference sequence). J gave up 3 bases and V 3 bases, and 5 bases lay outside the gene matches. CDR3 nucleotides: TGCAGTGCTAGCCCGGTAGCGGGGGGCTACAATGAGCAGTTCTTC. It is translated as CSASPVAGGYNEQFF.

Comments on this clonotype: A much larger clone sits a single nucleotide away, making a read error possible. The rearrangement uses TRBV28 and TRBJ2-6; D is possibly TRBD2 (7 bases). Per germline, CDR1 MDHEN and CDR2 SYDVKM. CDR3 length equals 17 residues. CDR3: CANSRGRGLSGANVLTF. The CDR3 bases are TGTGCCAACAGTCGGGGCAGGGGACTATCTGGGGCCAACGTCCTGACTTTC.

The chain uses TRBV7-9 and TRBJ2-7, with a possible D match to TRBD1 (5 bases). Germline values: CDR1 SEHNR, CDR2 FQNEAQ (reference sequence). With 7 bases removed from V and 4 bases from J, the gap between germline ends came to 29 bases. The CDR3 has 18 amino acids. The CDR3 here is CASTQGGTDMLPFYEQYF. In DNA, the CDR3 is TGTGCCAGCACCCAGGGCGGCACGGACATGCTACCATTTTACGAGCAGTACTTC.

Regarding this clonotype: This may be a read error, as it is one base from a much larger clone. This sequence joins TRBV11-2 and TRBJ1-4, with 9 positions matching TRBD1. The ends lost 7 bases at V and 8 bases at J; junction bases unmatched: 8. CDR1 and CDR2 from the germline V gene are SGHAT and FQNNGV. The CDR3 spans 14 residues. The CDR3 nucleotides read TGTGCCAGCAACTACAGGGGGCCGGCGGAAAAACTGTTTTTT. It yields the protein CASNYRGPAEKLFF.

This clonotype turned up a few times. The CDR3 DNA reads as TGCAGCGTTGGGGGGGGAAGGGGGAAGACCCAGTACTTC. It specifies CSVGGGRGKTQYF. The genes are TRBV29-1 and TRBJ2-5, with TRBD2 as a possible D gene (7 bases). This CDR3 region has 13 residues. The V gene's germline CDR1 is SQVTM and CDR2 ANQGSEA. Deletions cut 4 bases from V and 6 bases from J, with 15 bases between.

This sequence joins TRBV4-1 and TRBJ2-3; D uncertain. V lost 3 bases and J 1 base, leaving 14 bases between the germline ends. There are 16 residues in the CDR3. Germline loops: CDR1 MGHRA, CDR2 YSYEKL. CDR3 bases: TGCGCCAGCAGCCAGGCTGGTCAGGCTGGCACAGATACGCAGTATTTT. It translates to CASSQAGQAGTDTQYF.

The sample holds a few counts of this clonotype. Since the CDR3 does not end with the conserved phenylalanine or tryptophan, this likely comes from a read error. CDR3 in amino acids: CSARVSFVTGVLNTEAFC. As DNA, the CDR3 is TGCAGTGCTAGAGTCTCCTTCGTGACAGGGGTACTGAACACTGAAGCTTTCTGT. The rearrangement uses TRBV20-1 and TRBJ1-1; the match to TRBD1 covers 8 bases. Germline loops: CDR1 DFQATT, CDR2 SNEGSKA (reference sequence). The CDR3 spans 18 residues. Trimming cost V 1 base and J 0 bases; bases outside gene matches: 13.

V and J are TRBV11-2 and TRBJ2-1, with D uncertain. This CDR3 region has 16 residues. The V gene's germline CDR1 is SGHAT and CDR2 FQNNGV. V was pared by 5 bases and J by 9 bases, with 23 bases between. The chain's CDR3 is CASSQLSRFMYVEQFF. CDR3 nucleotides: TGTGCCAGCAGCCAACTAAGCAGGTTTATGTACGTTGAGCAGTTCTTC.

In the case of this clonotype: A much larger clone differs by one base, so this may be a read error. This chain connects TRBV6-2 or TRBV6-3 to TRBJ2-1; the D gene is possibly TRBD2 (5 bases). V lost 2 bases and J 2 bases, leaving 16 bases between the germline ends. Germline V lookup: CDR1 MNHEY, CDR2 SVGEGT. CDR3 length equals 17 residues. In nucleotides, the CDR3 is TGTGCCAGCAGTTACCTCCTCGGTGGGAGCCCCTACAATGAGCAGTTCTTC. It specifies CASSYLLGGSPYNEQFF.